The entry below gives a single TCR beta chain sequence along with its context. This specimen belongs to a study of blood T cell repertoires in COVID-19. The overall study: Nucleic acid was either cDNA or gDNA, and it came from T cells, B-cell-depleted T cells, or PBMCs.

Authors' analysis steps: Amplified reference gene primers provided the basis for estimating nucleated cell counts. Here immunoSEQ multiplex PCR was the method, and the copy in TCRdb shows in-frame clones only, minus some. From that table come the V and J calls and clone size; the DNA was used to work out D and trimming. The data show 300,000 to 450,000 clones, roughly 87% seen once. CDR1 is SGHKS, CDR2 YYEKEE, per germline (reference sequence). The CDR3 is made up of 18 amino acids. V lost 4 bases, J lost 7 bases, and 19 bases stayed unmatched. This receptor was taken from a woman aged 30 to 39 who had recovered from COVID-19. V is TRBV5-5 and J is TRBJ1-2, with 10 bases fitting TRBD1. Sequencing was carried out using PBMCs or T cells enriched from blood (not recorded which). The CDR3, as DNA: TGTGCCAGCAGCCCGAATTCGGGACAGGGGAGTTTTAGGGCTGGCTACACCTTC. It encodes CASSPNSGQGSFRAGYTF.